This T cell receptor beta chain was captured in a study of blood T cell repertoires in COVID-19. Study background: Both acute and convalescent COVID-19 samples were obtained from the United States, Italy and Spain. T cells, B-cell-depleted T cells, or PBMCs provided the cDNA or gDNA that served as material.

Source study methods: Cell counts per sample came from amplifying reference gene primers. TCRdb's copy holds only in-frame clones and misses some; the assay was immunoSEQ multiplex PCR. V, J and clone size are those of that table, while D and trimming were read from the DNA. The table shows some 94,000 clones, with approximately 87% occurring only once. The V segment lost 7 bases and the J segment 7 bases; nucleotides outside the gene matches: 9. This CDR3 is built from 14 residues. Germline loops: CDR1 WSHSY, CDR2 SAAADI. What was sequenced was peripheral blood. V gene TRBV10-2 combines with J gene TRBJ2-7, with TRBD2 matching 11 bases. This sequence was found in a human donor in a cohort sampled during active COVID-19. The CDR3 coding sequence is TGCGCCAGCACTCCTCTAGCGGGGGGCCAGGAGCAGTACTTC. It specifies CASTPLAGGQEQYF.